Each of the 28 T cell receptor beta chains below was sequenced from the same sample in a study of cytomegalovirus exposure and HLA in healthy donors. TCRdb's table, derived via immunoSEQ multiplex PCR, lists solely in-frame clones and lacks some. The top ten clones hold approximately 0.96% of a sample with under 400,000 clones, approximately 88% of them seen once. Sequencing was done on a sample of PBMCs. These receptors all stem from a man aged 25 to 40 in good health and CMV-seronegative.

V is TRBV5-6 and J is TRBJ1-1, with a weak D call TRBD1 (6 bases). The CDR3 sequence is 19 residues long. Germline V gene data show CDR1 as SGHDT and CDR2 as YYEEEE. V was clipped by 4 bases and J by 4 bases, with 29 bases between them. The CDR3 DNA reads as TGTGCCAGCAGCACTGGCGTATGGGTGGTTACTACAGGGAGCACTGAAGCTTTCTTT. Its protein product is CASSTGVWVVTTGSTEAFF.

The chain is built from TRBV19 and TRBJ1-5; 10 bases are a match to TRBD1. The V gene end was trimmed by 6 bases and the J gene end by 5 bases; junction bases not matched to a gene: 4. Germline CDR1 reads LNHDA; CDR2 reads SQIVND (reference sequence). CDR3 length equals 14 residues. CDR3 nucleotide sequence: TGTGCCAGTAGGCCCGGGACAGGGGATCAGCCCCAGCATTTT. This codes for CASRPGTGDQPQHF.

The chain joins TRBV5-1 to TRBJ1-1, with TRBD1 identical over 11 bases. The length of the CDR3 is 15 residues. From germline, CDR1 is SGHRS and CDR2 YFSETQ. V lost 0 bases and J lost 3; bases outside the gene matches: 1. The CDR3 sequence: CASSLGTGGYTEAFF. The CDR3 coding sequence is TGCGCCAGCAGCTTGGGGACAGGGGGCTACACTGAAGCTTTCTTT.

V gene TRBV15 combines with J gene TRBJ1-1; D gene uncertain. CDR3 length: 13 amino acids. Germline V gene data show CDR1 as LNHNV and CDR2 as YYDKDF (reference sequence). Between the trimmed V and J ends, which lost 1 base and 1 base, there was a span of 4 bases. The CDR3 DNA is TGTGCCACCAGCAGAGCCCAGAACACTGAAGCTTTCTTT. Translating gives CATSRAQNTEAFF.

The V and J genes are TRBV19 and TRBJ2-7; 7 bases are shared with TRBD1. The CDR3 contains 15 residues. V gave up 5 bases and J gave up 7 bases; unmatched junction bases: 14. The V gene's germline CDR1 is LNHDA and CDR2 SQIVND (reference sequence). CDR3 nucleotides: TGTGCCAGTAGTGTCTCCGGGACAGCCTACGGGGAGCAGTACTTC. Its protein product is CASSVSGTAYGEQYF.

CDR3: CASSPAAAGGNTGELFF. CDR3 DNA sequence: TGTGCCAGCTCCCCAGCCGCGGCGGGGGGGAACACCGGGGAGCTGTTTTTT. This chain connects TRBV18 to TRBJ2-2; TRBD2 agrees at 8 bases. Germline CDR1 reads KGHSH; CDR2 reads LQKENI. CDR3 size: 17 residues. The ends lost 6 bases at V and 1 base at J; junction bases unmatched: 10.

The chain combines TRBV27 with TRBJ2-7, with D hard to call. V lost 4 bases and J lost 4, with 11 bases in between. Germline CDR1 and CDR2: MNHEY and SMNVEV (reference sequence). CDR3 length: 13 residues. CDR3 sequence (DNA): TGTGCCAGCAGTTATTCAGGCCGGTACGAGCAGTACTTC. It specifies CASSYSGRYEQYF.

The CDR3 sequence is CASTPTGGSISYEQYF. CDR3 DNA sequence: TGTGCCAGTACCCCCACAGGGGGCTCTATTTCCTACGAGCAGTACTTC. The V call is TRBV19, the J call TRBJ2-7; 9 positions match TRBD1. CDR3 size: 16 residues. The V segment lost 7 bases and the J segment 1 base; nucleotides outside the gene matches: 11. Germline V gene sequence: CDR1 LNHDA, CDR2 SQIVND (reference sequence).

Written as DNA, the CDR3 is TGTGCCAGTAGTGGGAGGGTCGGCGACGAGCAGTACTTC. Amino acid sequence: CASSGRVGDEQYF. The chain links TRBV19 to TRBJ2-7, with TRBD2 matching 7 bases. The CDR3 loop spans 13 amino acids. The V gene end was trimmed by 5 bases and the J gene end by 5 bases; junction bases not matched to a gene: 6. Germline CDR1 LNHDA, CDR2 SQIVND (reference sequence).

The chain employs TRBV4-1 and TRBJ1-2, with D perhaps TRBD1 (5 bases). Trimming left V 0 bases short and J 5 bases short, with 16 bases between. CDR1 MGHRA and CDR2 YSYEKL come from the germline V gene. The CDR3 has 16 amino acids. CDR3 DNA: TGCGCCAGCAGCCAAGATCGGGCAGGGCCAGCGTATGGCTACACCTTC. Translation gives CASSQDRAGPAYGYTF.

CDR3 residues: CASSLAGSQGAEAFF. The CDR3 DNA reads as TGCGCCAGCAGCTTGGCCGGGTCCCAAGGCGCTGAAGCTTTCTTT. The V gene is TRBV5-1, the J gene TRBJ1-1; D is undetermined. V was pared by 0 bases and J by 6 bases, with 15 bases between. CDR1 is SGHRS and CDR2 is YFSETQ in the germline V gene. The CDR3 loop spans 15 amino acids.

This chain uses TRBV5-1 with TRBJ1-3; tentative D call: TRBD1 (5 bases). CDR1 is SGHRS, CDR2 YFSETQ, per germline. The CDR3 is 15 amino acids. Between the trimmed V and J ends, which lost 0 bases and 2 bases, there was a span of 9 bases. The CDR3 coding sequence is TGCGCCAGCAGCTTGGAGTGGGGGGCTGGAAACACCATATATTTT. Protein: CASSLEWGAGNTIYF.

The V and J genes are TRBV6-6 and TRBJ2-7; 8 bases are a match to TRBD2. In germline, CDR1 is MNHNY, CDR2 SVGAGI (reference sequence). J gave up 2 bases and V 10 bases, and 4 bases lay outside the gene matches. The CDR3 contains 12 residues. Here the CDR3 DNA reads TGTGCCACGTTAGCGGGGCCCTACGAGCAGTACTTC. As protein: CATLAGPYEQYF.

CDR3 nucleotide sequence: TGCGCCAGCAGCAGGGGACAGGGGGAGTCCTACGAGCAGTACTTC. It specifies CASSRGQGESYEQYF. This chain connects TRBV5-1 to TRBJ2-7; 11 bases match TRBD1. The CDR3 spans 15 residues. The V segment lost 4 bases and the J segment 1 base; nucleotides outside the gene matches: 4. Germline-derived CDR1 and CDR2 are SGHRS and YFSETQ.

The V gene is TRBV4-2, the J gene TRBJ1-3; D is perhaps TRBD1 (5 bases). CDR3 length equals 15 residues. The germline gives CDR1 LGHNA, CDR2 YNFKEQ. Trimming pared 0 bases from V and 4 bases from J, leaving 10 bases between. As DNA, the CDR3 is TGTGCCAGCAGCCAAGATAAGACAGTCGGAAACACCATATATTTT. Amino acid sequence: CASSQDKTVGNTIYF.

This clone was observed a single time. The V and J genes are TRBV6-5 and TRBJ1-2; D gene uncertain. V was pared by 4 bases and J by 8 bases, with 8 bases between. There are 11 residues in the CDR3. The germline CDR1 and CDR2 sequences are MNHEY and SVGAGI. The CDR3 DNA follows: TGTGCCAGCAGTTGGGAGGTAGGCTACACCTTC. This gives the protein CASSWEVGYTF.

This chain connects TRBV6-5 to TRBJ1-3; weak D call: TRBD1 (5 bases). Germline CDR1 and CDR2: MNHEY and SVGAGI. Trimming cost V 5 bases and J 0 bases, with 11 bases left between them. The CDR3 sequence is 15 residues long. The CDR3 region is CASSRGSYSGNTIYF. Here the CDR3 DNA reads TGTGCCAGCAGTCGGGGGTCCTACTCTGGAAACACCATATATTTT.

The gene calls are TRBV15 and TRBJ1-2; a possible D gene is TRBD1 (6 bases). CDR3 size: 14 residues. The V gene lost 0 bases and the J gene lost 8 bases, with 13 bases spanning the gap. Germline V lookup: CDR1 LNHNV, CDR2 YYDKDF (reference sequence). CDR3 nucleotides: TGTGCCACCAGCAGAGATGGGGGCAGGGCCGGCTACACCTTC. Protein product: CATSRDGGRAGYTF.

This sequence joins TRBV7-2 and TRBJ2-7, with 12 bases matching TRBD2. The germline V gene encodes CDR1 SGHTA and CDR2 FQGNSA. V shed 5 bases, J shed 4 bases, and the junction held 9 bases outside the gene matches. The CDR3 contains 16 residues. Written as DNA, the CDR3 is TGTGCCAGCAGCGCGGCTAGCGGGGGGGCAGTATACGAGCAGTACTTC. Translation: CASSAASGGAVYEQYF. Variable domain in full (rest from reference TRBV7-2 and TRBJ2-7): GAGVSQSPSNKVTEKGKDVELRCDPISGHTALYWYRQSLGQGLEFLIYFQGNSAPDKSGLPSDRFSAERTGGSVSTLTIQRTQQEDSAVYLCASSAASGGAVYEQYFGPGTRLTVT.

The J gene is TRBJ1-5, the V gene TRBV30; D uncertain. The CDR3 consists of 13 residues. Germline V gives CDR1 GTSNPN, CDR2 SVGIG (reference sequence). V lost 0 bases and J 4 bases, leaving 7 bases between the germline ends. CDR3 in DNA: TGTGCCTGGAGTGTAAACGGGAATCAGCCCCAGCATTTT. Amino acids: CAWSVNGNQPQHF.

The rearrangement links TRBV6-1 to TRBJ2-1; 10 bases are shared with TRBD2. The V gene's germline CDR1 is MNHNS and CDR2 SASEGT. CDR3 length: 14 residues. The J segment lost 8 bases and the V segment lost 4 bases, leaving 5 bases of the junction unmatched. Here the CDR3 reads CASSASGGGDEQFF. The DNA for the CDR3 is TGTGCCAGCAGTGCTAGCGGGGGCGGCGATGAGCAGTTCTTC.

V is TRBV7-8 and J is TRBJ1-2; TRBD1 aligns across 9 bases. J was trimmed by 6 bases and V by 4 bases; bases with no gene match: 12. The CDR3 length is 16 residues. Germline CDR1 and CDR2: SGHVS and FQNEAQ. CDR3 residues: CASSSLQLTGGDGYTF. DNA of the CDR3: TGTGCCAGCAGCTCATTACAACTTACAGGGGGCGATGGCTACACCTTC. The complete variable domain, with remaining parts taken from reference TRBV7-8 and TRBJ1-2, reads GAGVSQSPRYKVAKRGQDVALRCDPISGHVSLFWYQQALGQGPEFLTYFQNEAQLDKSGLPSDRFFAERPEGSVSTLKIQRTQQEDSAVYLCASSSLQLTGGDGYTFGSGTRLTVV.

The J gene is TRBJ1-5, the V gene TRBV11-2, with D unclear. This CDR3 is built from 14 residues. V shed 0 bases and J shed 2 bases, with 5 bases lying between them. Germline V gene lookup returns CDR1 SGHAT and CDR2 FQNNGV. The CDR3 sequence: CASSLERGNQPQHF. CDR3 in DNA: TGTGCCAGCAGCTTAGAGCGCGGCAATCAGCCCCAGCATTTT.

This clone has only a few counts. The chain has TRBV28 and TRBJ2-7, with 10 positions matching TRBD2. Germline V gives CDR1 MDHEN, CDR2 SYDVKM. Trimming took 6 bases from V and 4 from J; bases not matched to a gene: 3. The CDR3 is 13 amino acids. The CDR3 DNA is TGTGCCAGCAGGAGCGGGGGGGCTTACGAGCAGTACTTC. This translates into CASRSGGAYEQYF.

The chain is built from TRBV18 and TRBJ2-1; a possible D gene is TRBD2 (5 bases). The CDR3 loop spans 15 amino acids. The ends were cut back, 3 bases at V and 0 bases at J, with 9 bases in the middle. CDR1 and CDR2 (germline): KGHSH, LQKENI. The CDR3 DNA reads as TGTGCCAGCTCACCCGTGAGGGCCTCCTACAATGAGCAGTTCTTC. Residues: CASSPVRASYNEQFF.

This CDR3 reads CASSIRTGSGYEQYF. In nucleotides, the CDR3 is TGTGCCAGTAGTATTAGGACAGGATCAGGCTACGAGCAGTACTTC. V is TRBV19 and J is TRBJ2-7; 7 nucleotides agree with TRBD1. The CDR3 is 15 residues long. Trimming cost V 3 bases and J 3 bases; bases outside gene matches: 8. Germline V gene lookup returns CDR1 LNHDA and CDR2 SQIVND (reference sequence).

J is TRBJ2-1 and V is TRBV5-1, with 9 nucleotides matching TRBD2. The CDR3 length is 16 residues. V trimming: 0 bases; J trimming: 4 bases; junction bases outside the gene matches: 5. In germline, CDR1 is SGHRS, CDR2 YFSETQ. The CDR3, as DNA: TGCGCCAGCAGCTTGGGCGGGGGGGCCCCTTACAATGAGCAGTTCTTC. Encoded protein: CASSLGGGAPYNEQFF.

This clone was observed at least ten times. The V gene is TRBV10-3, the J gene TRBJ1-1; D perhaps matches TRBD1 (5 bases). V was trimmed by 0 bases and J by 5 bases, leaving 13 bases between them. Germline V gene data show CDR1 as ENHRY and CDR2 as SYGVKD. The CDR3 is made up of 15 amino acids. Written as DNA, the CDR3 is TGTGCCATCAGTGAGTCTGAAGGGGAAGGGACTGAAGCTTTCTTT. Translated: CAISESEGEGTEAFF.